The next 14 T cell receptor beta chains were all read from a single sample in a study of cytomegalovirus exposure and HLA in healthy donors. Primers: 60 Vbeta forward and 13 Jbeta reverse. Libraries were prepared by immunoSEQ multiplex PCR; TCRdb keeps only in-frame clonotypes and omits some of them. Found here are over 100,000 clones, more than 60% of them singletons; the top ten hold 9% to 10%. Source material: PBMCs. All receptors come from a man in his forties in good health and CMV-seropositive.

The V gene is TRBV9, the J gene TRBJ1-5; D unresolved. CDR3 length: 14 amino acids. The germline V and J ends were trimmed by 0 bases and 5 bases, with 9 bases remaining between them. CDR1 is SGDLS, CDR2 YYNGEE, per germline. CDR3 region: CASSVDARDQPQHF. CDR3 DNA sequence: TGTGCCAGCAGCGTAGATGCGAGGGATCAGCCCCAGCATTTT.

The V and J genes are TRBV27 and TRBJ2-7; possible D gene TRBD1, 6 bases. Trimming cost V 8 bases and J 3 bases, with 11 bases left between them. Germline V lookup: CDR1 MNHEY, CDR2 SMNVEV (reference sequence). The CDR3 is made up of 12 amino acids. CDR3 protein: CASQKDSYEQYF. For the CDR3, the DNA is TGTGCCAGCCAAAAGGACAGCTACGAGCAGTACTTC.

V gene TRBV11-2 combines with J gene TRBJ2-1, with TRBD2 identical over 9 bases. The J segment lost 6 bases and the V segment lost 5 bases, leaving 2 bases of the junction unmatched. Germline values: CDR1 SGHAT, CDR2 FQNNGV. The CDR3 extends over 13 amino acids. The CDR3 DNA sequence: TGTGCCAGCAGCCCGGGACTAGCCAATGAGCAGTTCTTC. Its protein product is CASSPGLANEQFF.

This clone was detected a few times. The chain's CDR3 is CSVELQGVREQYF. The DNA for the CDR3 is TGCAGCGTTGAGTTGCAGGGGGTGAGGGAGCAGTACTTC. The chain employs TRBV29-1 and TRBJ2-7; 7 bases agree with TRBD1. Losses at the gene ends were 3 bases for V and 7 bases for J; bases not matched to a gene: 9. Germline V gene data show CDR1 as SQVTM and CDR2 as ANQGSEA. CDR3 length: 13 residues.

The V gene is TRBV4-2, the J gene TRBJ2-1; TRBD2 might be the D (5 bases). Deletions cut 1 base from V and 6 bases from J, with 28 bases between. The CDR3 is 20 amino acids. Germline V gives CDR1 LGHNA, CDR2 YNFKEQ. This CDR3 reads CASSQVRLGSRAFPGNEQFF. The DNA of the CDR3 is TGTGCCAGCAGCCAAGTCCGGTTGGGGAGCCGGGCCTTCCCTGGCAATGAGCAGTTCTTC.

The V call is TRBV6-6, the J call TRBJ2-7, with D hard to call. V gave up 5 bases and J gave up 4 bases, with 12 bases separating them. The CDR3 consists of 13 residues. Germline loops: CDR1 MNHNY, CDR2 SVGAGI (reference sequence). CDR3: CASSPPLEYEQYF. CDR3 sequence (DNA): TGTGCCAGCAGTCCCCCCCTCGAGTACGAGCAGTACTTC.

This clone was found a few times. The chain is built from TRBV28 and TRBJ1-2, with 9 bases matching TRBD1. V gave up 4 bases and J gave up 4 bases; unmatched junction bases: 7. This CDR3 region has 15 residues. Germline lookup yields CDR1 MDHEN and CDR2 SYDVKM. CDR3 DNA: TGTGCCAGCAGTTCGCACAGGGGGCCGTCCTATGGCTACACCTTC. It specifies CASSSHRGPSYGYTF.

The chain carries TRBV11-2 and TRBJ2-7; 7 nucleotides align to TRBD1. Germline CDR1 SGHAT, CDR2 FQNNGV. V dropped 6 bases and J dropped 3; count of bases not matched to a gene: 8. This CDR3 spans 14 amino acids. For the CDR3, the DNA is TGTGCCAGCAGAGACCCGGGACAGAGCTACGAGCAGTACTTC. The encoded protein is CASRDPGQSYEQYF.

The CDR3 loop reads CASSLVRGLADRTDTQYF. For the CDR3, the DNA is TGTGCCAGCAGCTTAGTTCGGGGACTAGCGGATCGCACAGATACGCAGTATTTT. This rearrangement joins TRBV7-9 to TRBJ2-3; TRBD2 matches at 11 bases. Germline V CDR1 and CDR2: SEHNR, FQNEAQ (reference sequence). The ends lost 1 base at V and 1 base at J; junction bases unmatched: 7. The CDR3 has 18 residues. The whole variable domain, remainder taken from reference TRBV7-9 and TRBJ2-3, is DTGVSQNPRHKITKRGQNVTFRCDPISEHNRLYWYRQTLGQGPEFLTYFQNEAQLEKSRLLSDRFSAERPKGSFSTLEIQRTEQGDSAMYLCASSLVRGLADRTDTQYFGPGTRLTVL.

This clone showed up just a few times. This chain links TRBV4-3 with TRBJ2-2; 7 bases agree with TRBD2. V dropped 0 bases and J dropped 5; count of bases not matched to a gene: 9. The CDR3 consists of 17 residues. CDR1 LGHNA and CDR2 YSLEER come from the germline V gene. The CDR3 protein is CASSQDLRSSGTGELFF. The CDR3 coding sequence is TGCGCCAGCAGCCAAGATCTTCGGTCTAGCGGAACCGGGGAGCTGTTTTTT.

Here the CDR3 reads CASTPGGASYEQYF. The CDR3 region has the DNA TGCGCCAGCACCCCAGGGGGCGCGTCCTACGAGCAGTACTTC. The chain uses TRBV5-1 and TRBJ2-7; 8 bases agree with TRBD1. Germline CDR1 reads SGHRS; CDR2 reads YFSETQ. Trimming cost V 6 bases and J 1 base; bases outside gene matches: 6. The CDR3 covers 14 residues. The complete variable domain, with remaining parts taken from reference TRBV5-1 and TRBJ2-7, reads KAGVTQTPRYLIKTRGQQVTLSCSPISGHRSVSWYQQTPGQGLQFLFEYFSETQRNKGNFPGRFSGRQFSNSRSEMNVSTLELGDSALYLCASTPGGASYEQYFGPGTRLTVT.

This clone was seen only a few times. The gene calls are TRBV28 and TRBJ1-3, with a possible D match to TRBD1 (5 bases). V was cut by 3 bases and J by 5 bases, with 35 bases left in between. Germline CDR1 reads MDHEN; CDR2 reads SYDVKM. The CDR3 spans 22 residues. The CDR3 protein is CASSFYWGKVGRTDGLRNTIYF. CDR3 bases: TGTGCCAGCAGTTTTTATTGGGGCAAGGTGGGTCGAACCGACGGTTTAAGAAACACCATATATTTT.

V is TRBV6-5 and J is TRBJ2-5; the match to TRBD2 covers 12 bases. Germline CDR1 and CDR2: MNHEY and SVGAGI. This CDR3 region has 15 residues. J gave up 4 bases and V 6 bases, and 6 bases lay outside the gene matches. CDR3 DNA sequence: TGTGCCAGCAGCAACCTAGCGGGAGGGGGAGAGACCCAGTACTTC. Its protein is CASSNLAGGGETQYF.

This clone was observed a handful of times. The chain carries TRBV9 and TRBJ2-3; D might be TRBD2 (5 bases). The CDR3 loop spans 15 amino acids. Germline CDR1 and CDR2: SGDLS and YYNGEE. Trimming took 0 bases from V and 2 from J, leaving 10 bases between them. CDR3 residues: CASSVATGTTDTQYF. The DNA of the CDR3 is TGTGCCAGCAGCGTAGCAACGGGAACCACAGATACGCAGTATTTT.